The sequence of this TCR beta chain was determined in a study of naive and memory T cell subsets. The study, taken as a whole, reports: This RNA-based method may be sensitive to activation-related transcript changes.

A UMI-containing oligonucleotide was joined by 3' ligation to the TCR cDNA template. RNA was extracted from approximately 2.6 ml of whole blood of healthy adults. Amplification of ligated cDNA took four PCR rounds with SP2 and nested alpha and beta constant primers. Alpha and beta constant region primers primed reverse transcription for blood and skin samples. TCRdb re-called the 5' RACE reads with MiXCR, one entry per CDR3 protein. The sample gives some 60,000 distinct CDR3 sequences, roughly 8.1% of which show up once; roughly 19% is in the top ten. The germline gives CDR1 MNHNS, CDR2 SASEGT. CDR3 length equals 15 residues. The V gene lost 1 base and the J gene lost 4 bases, with 11 bases spanning the gap. The table lists this clonotype with many counts. As yet, its antigen is unknown.

This chain connects TRBV6-1 to TRBJ1-5, with D tentatively TRBD1 (5 bases). The source is a female donor in good health. In DNA, the CDR3 is TGTGCCAGCAGTGAAGGGATAACAGGTAATCAGCCCCAGCATTTT. Translated, it gives CASSEGITGNQPQHF.